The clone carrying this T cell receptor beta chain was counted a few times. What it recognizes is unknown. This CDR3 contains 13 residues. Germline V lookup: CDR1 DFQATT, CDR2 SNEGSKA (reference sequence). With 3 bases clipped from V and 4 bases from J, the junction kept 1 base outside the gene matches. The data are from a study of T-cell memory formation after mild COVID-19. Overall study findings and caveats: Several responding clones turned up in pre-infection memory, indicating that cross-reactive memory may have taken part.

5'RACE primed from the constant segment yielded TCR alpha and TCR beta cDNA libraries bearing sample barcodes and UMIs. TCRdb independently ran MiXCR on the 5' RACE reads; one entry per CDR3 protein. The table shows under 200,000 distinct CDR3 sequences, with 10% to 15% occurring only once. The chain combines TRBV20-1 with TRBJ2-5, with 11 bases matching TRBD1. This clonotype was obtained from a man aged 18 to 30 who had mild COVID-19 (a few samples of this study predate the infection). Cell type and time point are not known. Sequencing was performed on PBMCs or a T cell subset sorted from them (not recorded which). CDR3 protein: CSASGTGGETQYF. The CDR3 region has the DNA TGCAGTGCTAGCGGGACAGGGGGAGAGACCCAGTACTTC.